The T cell receptor (beta chain) described here comes from a study of CD4 T cells in relation to SARS-CoV-2 and coronaviruses. The overall study: The HLA restriction of the shared crossreactive spike epitopes was mapped.

Before the COVID-19 pandemic, during about 2011-2019, CD4+ T cells were taken from unexposed donors. Cryopreserved PBMCs were CD4-enriched, then split into naive and memory cells. Looked up from germline, CDR1 is SNHLY and CDR2 is FYNNEI. V was clipped by 4 bases and J by 6 bases; unmatched bases: 6. The CDR3 runs to 13 residues. Study-wide results and caveats: About 65% of donors had memory CD4+ clonotypes crossrecognizing SARS-CoV-2 and common cold coronavirus spike. No donor gave both pre-pandemic and post-infection samples.

This clone was observed a handful of times. What it recognizes is unknown. Sequencing was performed with immunoSEQ multiplex PCR; in TCRdb, only in-frame clones are kept and a portion is missing. The table lists 60,000 to 75,000 clones, approximately 93% of them singletons. This TCR was recovered from a human donor in good health. This chain links TRBV2 with TRBJ2-7; TRBD1 agrees at 7 bases. The sample consisted of naive CD4+ T cells from PBMCs. Subset given: naive CD4+ T cells isolated by negative enrichment. CDR3 coding DNA: TGTGCCAGCAGTGGCACAGGGGTCGGCGAGCAGTACTTC. Protein: CASSGTGVGEQYF.